A single sample is the source of the 28 T cell receptor beta chains below, sequenced in a study of OX40 agonist ivuxolimab in advanced cancers. Libraries were prepared by immunoSEQ multiplex PCR; TCRdb keeps only in-frame clonotypes and omits some of them. This table has fewer than 140,000 clones, approximately 90% appearing once. The sample consisted of CD4+ or CD8+ T cells sorted from blood, taken in a trial of the OX40 agonist ivuxolimab. The receptors derive from an adult with an advanced solid tumor such as melanoma, head and neck, liver or kidney cancer.

The chain is built from TRBV10-3 and TRBJ2-2; 8 bases align to TRBD1. CDR1 and CDR2 from the germline V gene are ENHRY and SYGVKD. This CDR3 contains 15 residues. The ends lost 3 bases at V and 7 bases at J; junction bases unmatched: 7. For the CDR3, the DNA is TGTGCCATCAGTGACCTGGACAGGGTCGGCGGGGAGCTGTTTTTT. Amino acids: CAISDLDRVGGELFF.

The chain has TRBV7-2 and TRBJ2-5; 8 positions match TRBD2. Germline CDR1 and CDR2: SGHTA and FQGNSA. The junction had 4 bases not matched to a gene; V was cut back by 2 bases and J by 2 bases. There are 15 residues in the CDR3. This CDR3 reads CASSLSRGAQETQYF. CDR3 bases: TGTGCCAGCAGCTTATCGCGGGGGGCTCAAGAGACCCAGTACTTC. The full variable domain, rest sourced from reference TRBV7-2 and TRBJ2-5, is GAGVSQSPSNKVTEKGKDVELRCDPISGHTALYWYRQSLGQGLEFLIYFQGNSAPDKSGLPSDRFSAERTGGSVSTLTIQRTQQEDSAVYLCASSLSRGAQETQYFGPGTRLLVL.

This chain links TRBV10-3 with TRBJ1-3; D might be TRBD1 (5 bases). V was clipped by 3 bases and J by 0 bases, with 9 bases between them. The CDR3 sequence is 15 residues long. The germline gives CDR1 ENHRY, CDR2 SYGVKD. The DNA for the CDR3 is TGTGCCATCAGTGAAGGGGCCAGCTCTGGAAACACCATATATTTT. Translated: CAISEGASSGNTIYF.

The chain has TRBV7-2 and TRBJ2-6, with D tentatively TRBD1 or TRBD2 (5 bases each). V was shortened by 5 bases and J by 3 bases, with 11 bases between the two germline ends. Germline V gene sequence: CDR1 SGHTA, CDR2 FQGNSA. The CDR3 covers 15 residues. CDR3: CASSGGLSGANVLTF. The CDR3 nucleotides read TGTGCCAGCAGCGGGGGTCTGAGTGGGGCCAACGTCCTGACTTTC.

Comment on this clone: Its ends do not fully match the called genes, so a read error is possible. The chain is built from TRBV7-7 and TRBJ2-2; 7 bases map to TRBD1. This CDR3 contains 17 residues. CDR1 and CDR2 from the germline V gene are SSHAT and FNYEAQ (reference sequence). The CDR3 region has the DNA TGTGCTAGCAGCCCAGGAGTGGAAGGGGGCGCGAGAGGGGAGCTGTTTTTT. Its translation: CASSPGVEGGARGELFF.

In its sample, this clone was seen once. The V and J genes are TRBV5-8 and TRBJ1-2; D may be TRBD1 (5 bases). V was shortened by 0 bases and J by 7 bases, with 16 bases between the two germline ends. Germline CDR1 SGHTS, CDR2 YDEGEE. The CDR3 length is 15 residues. CDR3: CASSLAGLGARGYTF. CDR3 DNA: TGTGCCAGCAGCTTGGCCGGCCTCGGGGCGCGTGGCTACACCTTC.

The chain couples TRBV5-5 to TRBJ1-2; maybe TRBD1 (5 bases). V was cut by 4 bases and J by 8 bases, with 24 bases left in between. The CDR3 has 16 amino acids. Germline V CDR1 and CDR2: SGHKS, YYEKEE (reference sequence). In DNA, the CDR3 is TGTGCCAGCAGCGAAGGGACGGCGCTCTCCAAGGGGGGCTACACCTTC. Translating it yields CASSEGTALSKGGYTF. The variable domain in full, with the rest retrieved from reference TRBV5-5 and TRBJ1-2, is DAGVTQSPTHLIKTRGQQVTLRCSPISGHKSVSWYQQVLGQGPQFIFQYYEKEERGRGNFPDRFSARQFPNYSSELNVNALLLGDSALYLCASSEGTALSKGGYTFGSGTRLTVV.

The chain is built from TRBV4-2 and TRBJ2-5, with 9 bases fitting TRBD1. The ends lost 4 bases at V and 5 bases at J; junction bases unmatched: 8. The length of the CDR3 is 15 residues. CDR1 LGHNA and CDR2 YNFKEQ come from the germline V gene. CDR3 amino acids: CASSPGGQGSETQYF. In DNA form, the CDR3 reads TGTGCCAGCAGCCCAGGGGGACAGGGCTCTGAGACCCAGTACTTC.

The chain recombines TRBV11-2 with TRBJ2-3; a possible D gene is TRBD1 (5 bases). The CDR3 is made up of 18 amino acids. Germline CDR1 SGHAT, CDR2 FQNNGV. The ends were cut back, 3 bases at V and 3 bases at J, with 22 bases in the middle. The CDR3 nucleotides are TGTGCCAGCAGCTTGACGATTACGACAGCGCCCATGACAGATACGCAGTATTTT. Its translation is CASSLTITTAPMTDTQYF.

This clone has only one observation. The chain combines TRBV28 with TRBJ2-7; D uncertain. Germline CDR1 MDHEN, CDR2 SYDVKM. Trimming cost V 3 bases and J 7 bases, with 10 bases left between them. The CDR3 sequence is 12 residues long. This CDR3 reads CASSLDLREQYF. The CDR3 region has the DNA TGTGCCAGCAGTTTGGACCTGAGGGAGCAGTACTTC.

DNA for the CDR3: TGTGCCAGCAGCGGGGGGACCCAAGAGACCCAGTACTTC. This translates into CASSGGTQETQYF. The chain recombines TRBV6-6 with TRBJ2-5; TRBD2 agrees at 7 bases. V trimming: 6 bases; J trimming: 1 base; junction bases outside the gene matches: 2. This CDR3 has 13 residues. CDR1 and CDR2 (germline): MNHNY, SVGAGI (reference sequence).

The V and J genes are TRBV7-2 and TRBJ2-5, with D unclear. CDR1 is SGHTA and CDR2 is FQGNSA in the germline V gene. This CDR3 contains 12 residues. With 3 bases removed from V and 5 bases from J, the gap between germline ends came to 7 bases. The CDR3 nucleotides are TGTGCCAGCAGCTTTTACTATGAGACCCAGTACTTC. As protein: CASSFYYETQYF.

This chain links TRBV19 with TRBJ1-5; TRBD1 is a possible D gene (6 bases). The CDR3 is 16 amino acids. Trimming removed 3 bases from V and 6 bases from J, with 18 bases in between. In germline, CDR1 is LNHDA, CDR2 SQIVND (reference sequence). In DNA form, the CDR3 reads TGTGCCAGTAGTATGCGGAAAGGGGGGAAAAGTCAGCCCCAGCATTTT. It encodes CASSMRKGGKSQPQHF.

This chain's CDR3 is CAWQQGAGEKLFF. The CDR3 DNA is TGTGCCTGGCAACAGGGGGCAGGGGAAAAACTGTTTTTT. The chain links TRBV30 to TRBJ1-4; the match to TRBD1 covers 9 bases. V gave up 5 bases and J gave up 8 bases; unmatched junction bases: 6. CDR3 length: 13 residues. The germline gives CDR1 GTSNPN, CDR2 SVGIG (reference sequence).

The V gene is TRBV7-2, the J gene TRBJ1-4; D unclear. The length of the CDR3 is 14 residues. Germline CDR1 is SGHTA and CDR2 is FQGNSA. Deletions cut 5 bases from V and 5 bases from J, with 12 bases between. CDR3 DNA: TGTGCCAGCAGCACCGGACCATTGAATGAAAAACTGTTTTTT. Amino acids: CASSTGPLNEKLFF.

The gene calls are TRBV7-2 and TRBJ1-2; 7 bases are shared with TRBD1. J was trimmed by 4 bases and V by 5 bases; bases with no gene match: 7. Germline V CDR1 and CDR2: SGHTA, FQGNSA. The length of the CDR3 is 14 residues. CDR3 loop: CASSQGGAVYGYTF. The CDR3 region has the DNA TGTGCCAGCAGCCAAGGGGGCGCGGTCTATGGCTACACCTTC. Drawing the rest from reference TRBV7-2 and TRBJ1-2, the complete variable domain is GAGVSQSPSNKVTEKGKDVELRCDPISGHTALYWYRQSLGQGLEFLIYFQGNSAPDKSGLPSDRFSAERTGGSVSTLTIQRTQQEDSAVYLCASSQGGAVYGYTFGSGTRLTVV.

The chain joins TRBV28 to TRBJ1-2; TRBD1 agrees at 10 bases. Per the germline V gene, CDR1 is MDHEN and CDR2 is SYDVKM. The CDR3 spans 15 residues. V shed 6 bases, J shed 4 bases, and the junction held 8 bases outside the gene matches. CDR3 sequence: CASRGEDRGGYGYTF. The CDR3 bases are TGTGCCAGCAGGGGTGAGGACAGGGGGGGCTATGGCTACACCTTC.

Only one count was recorded for this clone. V usage is TRBV9 and J usage is TRBJ1-5; D ambiguous. Germline loops: CDR1 SGDLS, CDR2 YYNGEE. V was pared by 0 bases and J by 1 base, with 2 bases between. CDR3 size: 13 residues. CDR3 DNA sequence: TGTGCCAGCAGCGTAGCGAGCAATCAGCCCCAGCATTTT. Protein sequence: CASSVASNQPQHF. The full variable domain, its missing parts supplied by reference TRBV9 and TRBJ1-5, is DSGVTQTPKHLITATGQRVTLRCSPRSGDLSVYWYQQSLDQGLQFLIQYYNGEERAKGNILERFSAQQFPDLHSELNLSSLELGDSALYFCASSVASNQPQHFGDGTRLSIL.

The rearrangement uses TRBV28 and TRBJ1-3; 7 bases line up with TRBD1. Germline V CDR1 and CDR2: MDHEN, SYDVKM. The junction had 7 bases not matched to a gene; V was cut back by 5 bases and J by 3 bases. The CDR3 is made up of 15 amino acids. The CDR3 reads CASSLGQAHGNTIYF. In DNA, the CDR3 is TGTGCCAGCAGTCTCGGACAGGCCCATGGAAACACCATATATTTT.

This chain joins TRBV18 and TRBJ1-1, with D uncertain. The V gene lost 1 base and the J gene lost 3 bases, with 9 bases spanning the gap. Germline V gene lookup returns CDR1 KGHSH and CDR2 LQKENI. This CDR3 has 14 amino acids. CDR3 sequence: CASSPRYGYTEAFF. The CDR3 DNA is TGTGCCAGCTCACCACGATATGGTTACACTGAAGCTTTCTTT.

This clone was seen a single time. The gene calls are TRBV5-5 and TRBJ2-7; D is unclear. The CDR3 has 13 amino acids. V was clipped by 0 bases and J by 2 bases, with 6 bases between them. Germline V gives CDR1 SGHKS, CDR2 YYEKEE (reference sequence). As DNA, the CDR3 is TGTGCCAGCAGCTTGGGAGGTACCTACGAGCAGTACTTC. Protein: CASSLGGTYEQYF.

The chain joins TRBV9 to TRBJ1-6; TRBD1 aligns across 11 bases. V trimming: 2 bases; J trimming: 6 bases; junction bases outside the gene matches: 1. The CDR3 totals 15 residues. CDR1 is SGDLS, CDR2 YYNGEE, per germline. The CDR3 loop reads CASSVGTGGNSPLHF. DNA for the CDR3: TGTGCCAGCAGCGTCGGGACAGGGGGTAATTCACCCCTCCACTTT.

This clone has more than one count but fewer than ten. This chain links TRBV10-3 with TRBJ2-5; the D gene could be TRBD1 or TRBD2 (6 bases each). V shed 4 bases and J shed 2 bases, with 14 bases lying between them. Germline V gives CDR1 ENHRY, CDR2 SYGVKD. This CDR3 spans 15 amino acids. CDR3 coding DNA: TGTGCCATCAGTGGGCGAGAGGGGGGTCAAGAGACCCAGTACTTC. It translates to CAISGREGGQETQYF.

The chain has TRBV5-1 and TRBJ2-3; D might be TRBD1 (5 bases). The CDR3 length is 16 residues. With 0 bases removed from V and 2 bases from J, the gap between germline ends came to 13 bases. Germline CDR1 is SGHRS and CDR2 is YFSETQ. Here the CDR3 reads CASSLAPTGTTDTQYF. The CDR3 nucleotides read TGCGCCAGCAGCTTGGCCCCCACAGGTACCACAGATACGCAGTATTTT.

This rearrangement joins TRBV6-6 to TRBJ2-7; 8 bases map to TRBD1. This CDR3 contains 12 residues. Germline V gives CDR1 MNHNY, CDR2 SVGAGI (reference sequence). After removal of 8 bases from V and 5 bases from J, the junction contained 5 bases not matched to a gene. CDR3 nucleotide sequence: TGTGCCAGCGACAGGGGAACCCACGAGCAGTACTTC. Amino acids: CASDRGTHEQYF.

The CDR3 DNA reads as TGTGCCAGCAGCGTCGGGCAGGGTCGGGGTGAGCAGTTCTTC. It specifies CASSVGQGRGEQFF. This chain links TRBV9 with TRBJ2-1; D could derive from TRBD1 or TRBD2 (5 bases each). The CDR3 contains 14 residues. Trimming took 2 bases from V and 9 from J, leaving 15 bases between them. Germline assignment: CDR1 SGDLS and CDR2 YYNGEE.

The CDR3 is CASSLDTGAPRAAFF. The DNA for the CDR3 is TGTGCCAGCAGCTTAGATACTGGGGCCCCCCGAGCGGCTTTCTTC. V and J are TRBV11-2 and TRBJ2-1, with D perhaps being TRBD1 or TRBD2 (5 bases each). The CDR3 totals 15 residues. V was trimmed by 0 bases and J by 16 bases, leaving 22 bases between them. Per the germline V gene, CDR1 is SGHAT and CDR2 is FQNNGV.

V is TRBV4-3 and J is TRBJ2-1, with D uncertain. V was cut by 1 base and J by 7 bases, with 8 bases left in between. There are 13 residues in the CDR3. Germline-derived CDR1 and CDR2 are LGHNA and YSLEER. The CDR3 is CASSQVNDNEQFF. The CDR3 DNA follows: TGCGCCAGCAGCCAAGTAAATGATAATGAGCAGTTCTTC.